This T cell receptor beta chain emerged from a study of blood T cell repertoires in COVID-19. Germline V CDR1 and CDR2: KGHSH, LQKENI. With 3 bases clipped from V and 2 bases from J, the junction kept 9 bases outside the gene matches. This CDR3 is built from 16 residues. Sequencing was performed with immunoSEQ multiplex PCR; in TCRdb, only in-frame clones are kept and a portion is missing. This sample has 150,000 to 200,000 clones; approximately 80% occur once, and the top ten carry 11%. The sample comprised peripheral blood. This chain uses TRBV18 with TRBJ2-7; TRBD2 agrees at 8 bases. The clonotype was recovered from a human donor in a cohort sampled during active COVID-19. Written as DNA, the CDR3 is TGTGCCAGCTCACCCAATTCCGGGAGGGGAGCCTACGAGCAGTACTTC. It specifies CASSPNSGRGAYEQYF. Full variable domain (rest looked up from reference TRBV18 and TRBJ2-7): NAGVMQNPRHLVRRRGQEARLRCSPMKGHSHVYWYRQLPEEGLKFMVYLQKENIIDESGMPKERFSAEFPKEGPSILRIQQVVRGDSAAYFCASSPNSGRGAYEQYFGPGTRLTVT.